The 14 T cell receptor beta chains listed next were all sequenced from one sample in a study of PD-1 blockade in classical Hodgkin lymphoma. Generated by immunoSEQ multiplex PCR, the TCRdb table keeps only in-frame clones and is missing some. This sample yields 25,000 to 30,000 clones, of which 65% to 90% are seen a single time; 2.5% belongs to the top ten. There was relapse after autologous stem cell transplantation in every patient, and there was variation in brentuximab vedotin exposure. Sample: peripheral blood mononuclear cells (PBMCs), taken at baseline. The origin of the receptors is a human donor with classical Hodgkin lymphoma.

The chain links TRBV28 to TRBJ2-7; 11 bases are a match to TRBD1. The length of the CDR3 is 15 residues. Germline assignment: CDR1 MDHEN and CDR2 SYDVKM. The V gene end was trimmed by 5 bases and the J gene end by 2 bases; junction bases not matched to a gene: 5. The CDR3, as DNA: TGTGCCAGCAGTGATCCGGGACAGGGGGCCTACGAGCAGTACTTC. Translation: CASSDPGQGAYEQYF.

The chain joins TRBV6-4 to TRBJ2-1, with D possibly matching TRBD1 (6 bases). The CDR3 extends over 12 amino acids. V was cut by 2 bases and J by 11 bases, with 10 bases left in between. The germline V gene encodes CDR1 MRHNA and CDR2 SNTAGT. The CDR3 nucleotides are TGTGCCAGCAGTGACCCGACAGGAAAGCAGTTCTTC. Amino acids: CASSDPTGKQFF.

The rearrangement joins TRBV6-5 to TRBJ1-1, with 7 bases lining up with TRBD1. The germline gives CDR1 MNHEY, CDR2 SVGAGI. The J segment lost 8 bases and the V segment lost 7 bases, leaving 16 bases of the junction unmatched. The CDR3 length is 15 residues. CDR3 sequence (DNA): TGTGCCAGCACCACGTCAGGGGGACGAGTACAGGAAGCTTTCTTT. Translating it yields CASTTSGGRVQEAFF.

This clone was detected only a few times. The chain joins TRBV12-5 to TRBJ2-7, with D unresolved. The germline V gene has CDR1 LGHNT and CDR2 FRNRAP. The CDR3 spans 13 residues. V was clipped by 5 bases and J by 3 bases, with 11 bases between them. CDR3 protein: CASGPTPSYEQYF. DNA for the CDR3: TGTGCTAGTGGTCCAACCCCTAGCTACGAGCAGTACTTC.

The chain uses TRBV12-5 and TRBJ1-3, with 7 positions matching TRBD1. In germline, CDR1 is LGHNT, CDR2 FRNRAP. V was pared by 0 bases and J by 4 bases, with 6 bases of the junction left unmatched. There are 16 residues in the CDR3. This chain's CDR3 is CASGLVLGGGGNTIYF. CDR3 DNA: TGTGCTAGTGGTTTGGTACTTGGAGGGGGCGGAAACACCATATATTTT.

CDR3 coding DNA: TGTGCCAGCATAAGGAGGGGGGGCGGAGAGACCCAGTACTTC. Amino acid sequence: CASIRRGGGETQYF. V and J are TRBV7-9 and TRBJ2-5; a weak D match, TRBD2 (7 bases). Germline V lookup: CDR1 SEHNR, CDR2 FQNEAQ (reference sequence). V lost 7 bases and J 4 bases, leaving 16 bases between the germline ends. CDR3 size: 14 residues. The variable domain in full, with the rest retrieved from reference TRBV7-9 and TRBJ2-5, is DTGVSQNPRHKITKRGQNVTFRCDPISEHNRLYWYRQTLGQGPEFLTYFQNEAQLEKSRLLSDRFSAERPKGSFSTLEIQRTEQGDSAMYLCASIRRGGGETQYFGPGTRLLVL.

The chain joins TRBV5-6 to TRBJ2-1; tentative D call: TRBD2 (6 bases). Germline V gene sequence: CDR1 SGHDT, CDR2 YYEEEE. V lost 2 bases, J lost 8 bases, and 14 bases lay in between. This CDR3 has 14 residues. In nucleotides, the CDR3 is TGTGCCAGCAGCTTAGGCCAGGGAGGCGATGAGCAGTTCTTC. Its protein product is CASSLGQGGDEQFF.

CDR3 residues: CASSPGGDYGYTF. In DNA, the CDR3 is TGTGCCAGCAGCCCGGGGGGAGACTATGGCTACACCTTC. The V gene is TRBV7-6, the J gene TRBJ1-2; TRBD1 is a possible D gene (5 bases). Germline-derived CDR1 and CDR2 are SGHVS and FNYEAQ. Trimming cost V 5 bases and J 3 bases, with 10 bases left between them. This CDR3 is 13 amino acids long.

The chain employs TRBV7-9 and TRBJ2-5; D gene uncertain. The assigned J gene may be wrong: the sequence end matches TRBJ2-7 better. In germline, CDR1 is SEHNR, CDR2 FQNEAQ (reference sequence). The CDR3 totals 12 residues. DNA for the CDR3: TGTGCCAGCAGCTTATCAGCCTACGAGCAGTACTTC. This translates into CASSLSAYEQYF.

V and J are TRBV7-9 and TRBJ1-2; D unclear. The germline CDR1 and CDR2 sequences are SEHNR and FQNEAQ (reference sequence). Trimming took off 1 base at V and 6 bases at J, with 9 bases between the two ends. The CDR3 is 13 residues long. This CDR3 is CASSLGVRDGYTF. The DNA for the CDR3 is TGTGCCAGCAGCTTAGGAGTAAGGGATGGCTACACCTTC. The variable domain in full, completed from reference TRBV7-9 and TRBJ1-2, reads DTGVSQNPRHKITKRGQNVTFRCDPISEHNRLYWYRQTLGQGPEFLTYFQNEAQLEKSRLLSDRFSAERPKGSFSTLEIQRTEQGDSAMYLCASSLGVRDGYTFGSGTRLTVV.

The rearrangement links TRBV19 to TRBJ1-3, with D perhaps TRBD1 (5 bases). V lost 5 bases and J lost 0, with 11 bases in between. CDR1 is LNHDA, CDR2 SQIVND, per germline (reference sequence). The CDR3 has 15 amino acids. CDR3 sequence reads: CASSVQETSGNTIYF. CDR3 DNA sequence: TGTGCCAGTAGTGTACAGGAGACCTCTGGAAACACCATATATTTT.

The chain couples TRBV5-1 to TRBJ1-4, with D maybe TRBD1 (6 bases). The CDR3 is 13 amino acids. Between the trimmed V and J ends, which lost 0 bases and 7 bases, there was a span of 7 bases. The germline V gene has CDR1 SGHRS and CDR2 YFSETQ. DNA for the CDR3: TGCGCCAGCAGCTTGGGGACAGCTGAAAAACTGTTTTTT. It translates to CASSLGTAEKLFF.

The chain is built from TRBV5-1 and TRBJ2-5; 9 positions match TRBD1. The germline V gene has CDR1 SGHRS and CDR2 YFSETQ. The CDR3 length is 14 residues. Trimming at V came to 0 bases and at J to 7 bases, leaving 4 bases not matched to a gene. CDR3 in DNA: TGCGCCAGCAGCTTGGTACAGGGGGCGGGGACCCAGTACTTC. This translates into CASSLVQGAGTQYF.

The V call is TRBV19, the J call TRBJ2-7, with 8 bases lining up with TRBD1. CDR3 size: 15 residues. CDR1 and CDR2 (germline): LNHDA, SQIVND (reference sequence). V dropped 5 bases and J dropped 3; count of bases not matched to a gene: 9. The CDR3 DNA is TGTGCCAGTAGTGACCCCAATACAGGGGGCTACGAGCAGTACTTC. Translation gives CASSDPNTGGYEQYF.